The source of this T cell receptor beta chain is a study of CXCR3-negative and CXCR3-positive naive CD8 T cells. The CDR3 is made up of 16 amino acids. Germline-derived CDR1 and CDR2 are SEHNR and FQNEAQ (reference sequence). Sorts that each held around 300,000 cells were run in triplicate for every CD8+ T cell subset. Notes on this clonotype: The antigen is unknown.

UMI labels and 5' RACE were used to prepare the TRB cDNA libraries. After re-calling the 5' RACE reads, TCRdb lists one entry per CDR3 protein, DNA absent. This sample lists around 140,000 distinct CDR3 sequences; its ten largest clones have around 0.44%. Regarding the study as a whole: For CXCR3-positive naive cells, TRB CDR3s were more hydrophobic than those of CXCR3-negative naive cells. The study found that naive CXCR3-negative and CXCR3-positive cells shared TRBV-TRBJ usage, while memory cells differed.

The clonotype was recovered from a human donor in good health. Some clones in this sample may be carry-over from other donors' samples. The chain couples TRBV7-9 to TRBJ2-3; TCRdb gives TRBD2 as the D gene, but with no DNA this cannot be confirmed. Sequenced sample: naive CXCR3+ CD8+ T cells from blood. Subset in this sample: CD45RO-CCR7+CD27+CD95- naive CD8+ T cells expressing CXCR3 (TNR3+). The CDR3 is CASSFLRDLSTDTQYF.